This TCR beta chain stems from a study of blood T cells in healthy people across ages. General observations from the study: With age, beta diversity per million T cells declined roughly linearly, significantly by around 43. Naive T cell percentage strongly correlated with TCR beta diversity. Estimates based on one million T cells were treated as lower bounds.

Sample-barcoded 5' priming and a J-beta primer mix drove a second PCR of about 6 to 12 cycles. One entry per CDR3 protein, called by TCRdb with MiXCR from the 5' RACE reads. The sample holds about 800,000 distinct CDR3 sequences, 58% seen once. A remark on this clonotype: Its specificity is unknown.

For every donor, a draw yielded around 10 milliliters of peripheral blood. Germline V gene data show CDR1 as PRHDT and CDR2 as FYEKMQ (reference sequence). CDR3 length: 14 residues. Trimming stripped 0 bases from V and 11 bases from J, with 16 bases between. The receptor comes from a man in his thirties or forties in good health. Specimen: blood. V is TRBV13 and J is TRBJ2-5; D is perhaps TRBD1 (5 bases). CDR3 sequence reads: CASSLGGPRGEQYF. CDR3 bases: TGTGCCAGCAGCTTAGGCGGGCCTAGGGGTGAGCAGTACTTC.